This T cell receptor beta chain was profiled in a study of blood T cell repertoires in COVID-19. Study-level background: There were acute and convalescent COVID-19 samples, and they came from the United States, Italy and Spain. T cells, B-cell-depleted T cells, or PBMCs provided the cDNA or gDNA that served as material.

As handled by the study authors: Estimated nucleated cell counts came from reference gene primer amplification. TCRdb's table, derived via immunoSEQ multiplex PCR, lists solely in-frame clones and lacks some. The V and J calls and clone size come from that table; D and trimming were worked out from the DNA. Among some 81,000 clones listed, about nine tenths were seen once. Germline CDR1 is SGHTA and CDR2 is FQGTGA. The CDR3 extends over 15 amino acids. The V gene end was trimmed by 5 bases and the J gene end by 2 bases; junction bases not matched to a gene: 6. The sample taken for sequencing was peripheral blood. The sequence was collected from a woman between 45 and 65 years old in a cohort sampled during active COVID-19. The chain combines TRBV7-3 with TRBJ2-7; 10 bases match TRBD2. The CDR3 protein is CASSPLAGATYEQYF. CDR3 bases: TGTGCCAGCAGCCCTCTAGCGGGAGCAACCTACGAGCAGTACTTC.